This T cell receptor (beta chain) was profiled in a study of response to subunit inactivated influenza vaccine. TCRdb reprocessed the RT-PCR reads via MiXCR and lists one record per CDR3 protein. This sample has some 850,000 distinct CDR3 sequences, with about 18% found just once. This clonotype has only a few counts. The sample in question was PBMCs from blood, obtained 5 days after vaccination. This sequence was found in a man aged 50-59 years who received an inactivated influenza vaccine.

The CDR3 spells CASSLPNSNLVYF. Here the CDR3 DNA reads TGTGCCAGCAGCTTGCCCAATAGTAACCTGGTGTATTTT. The chain recombines TRBV7-9 with TRBJ2-3; D is undetermined. Germline CDR1 is SEHNR and CDR2 is FQNEAQ (reference sequence). The V end lost 3 bases, the J end lost 14 bases, and 18 bases lay between the germline ends. The CDR3 is 13 amino acids.